A single sample is the source of the 6 T cell receptor beta chains below, sequenced in a study of CD8 T cells in ankylosing spondylitis. A single record per CDR3 protein comes from TCRdb applying MiXCR to the 5' RACE reads. The repertoire has 25,000 to 35,000 distinct CDR3 sequences, 12% to 15% of them found once; the top ten carry 36%. The sequenced sample consisted of blood. The receptors come from a male donor with ankylosing spondylitis or in good health (not recorded which).

Only a few counts were recorded for this clonotype. The chain employs TRBV15 and TRBJ2-1; 9 bases agree with TRBD1. CDR1 LNHNV and CDR2 YYDKDF come from the germline V gene (reference sequence). With V trimmed by 0 bases and J by 7 bases, 4 bases remained unmatched. CDR3 length equals 15 residues. For the CDR3, the DNA is TGTGCCACCAGCAGAGATCGAGGACAGGGGAATGAGCAGTTCTTC. This encodes CATSRDRGQGNEQFF.

This clonotype was counted between two and nine times. In DNA form, the CDR3 reads TGTGCCAGCAGTTTAGGCCAGGTCACAGATACGCAGTATTTT. Its protein product is CASSLGQVTDTQYF. The chain links TRBV12-3 or TRBV12-4 to TRBJ2-3; D gene unclear. Trimming took off 1 base at V and 2 bases at J, with 7 bases between the two ends. The CDR3 length is 14 residues.

The chain is built from TRBV30 and TRBJ2-7; TRBD2 matches at 9 bases. The CDR3 is 13 amino acids. Trimming took 6 bases from V and 4 from J; bases not matched to a gene: 7. Germline CDR1 and CDR2: GTSNPN and SVGIG (reference sequence). The CDR3 DNA reads TGTGCCTGCACCGGGACTAGCTCTTACGAGCAGTACTTC. Translation gives CACTGTSSYEQYF.

This clonotype has a handful of counts. The chain recombines TRBV24-1 with TRBJ2-2; D gene uncertain. The CDR3 totals 15 residues. Germline V lookup: CDR1 KGHDR, CDR2 SFDVKD. Trimming stripped 0 bases from V and 1 base from J, with 5 bases between. In DNA, the CDR3 is TGTGCCACCAGTGATTTGCTCCAGAACACCGGGGAGCTGTTTTTT. It specifies CATSDLLQNTGELFF.

This clonotype was seen only a few times. As DNA, the CDR3 is TGCGCCAGCAGCCCCTTGGACAGGGGAACTGAAGCTTTCTTT. This sequence encodes CASSPLDRGTEAFF. This chain links TRBV4-3 with TRBJ1-1, with 9 bases aligning to TRBD1. From germline, CDR1 is LGHNA and CDR2 YSLEER. This CDR3 comprises 14 residues. Germline trimming cut 4 bases from V and 5 bases from J; bases unmatched to any gene: 5.

The chain employs TRBV12-3 or TRBV12-4 and TRBJ2-2, with D perhaps TRBD1 (5 bases). Trimming shortened V by 7 bases and J by 7 bases, and 16 bases separated the two germline ends. This CDR3 is 14 amino acids long. The CDR3 spells CASTGSGFGGELFF. The DNA for the CDR3 is TGTGCCAGCACAGGGTCTGGGTTTGGCGGGGAGCTGTTTTTT.